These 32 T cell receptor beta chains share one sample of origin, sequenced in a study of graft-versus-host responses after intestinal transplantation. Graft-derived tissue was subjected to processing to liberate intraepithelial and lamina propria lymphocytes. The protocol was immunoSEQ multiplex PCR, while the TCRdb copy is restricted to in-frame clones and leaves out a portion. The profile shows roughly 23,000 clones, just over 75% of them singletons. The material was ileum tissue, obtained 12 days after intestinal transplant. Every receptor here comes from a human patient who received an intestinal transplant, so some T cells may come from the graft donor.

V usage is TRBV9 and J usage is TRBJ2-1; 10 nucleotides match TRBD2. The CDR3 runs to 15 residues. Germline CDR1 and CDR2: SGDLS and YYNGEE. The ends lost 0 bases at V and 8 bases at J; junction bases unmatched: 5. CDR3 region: CASSVEPSGGYEQFF. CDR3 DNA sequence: TGTGCCAGCAGCGTAGAGCCTAGCGGGGGTTATGAGCAGTTCTTC.

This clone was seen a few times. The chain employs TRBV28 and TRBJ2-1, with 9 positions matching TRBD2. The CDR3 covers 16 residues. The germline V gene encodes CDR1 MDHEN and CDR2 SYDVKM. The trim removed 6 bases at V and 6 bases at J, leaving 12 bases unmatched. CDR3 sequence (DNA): TGTGCCAGCAGACCCTTGCTGGGACTAGCTATCAATGAGCAGTTCTTC. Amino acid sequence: CASRPLLGLAINEQFF.

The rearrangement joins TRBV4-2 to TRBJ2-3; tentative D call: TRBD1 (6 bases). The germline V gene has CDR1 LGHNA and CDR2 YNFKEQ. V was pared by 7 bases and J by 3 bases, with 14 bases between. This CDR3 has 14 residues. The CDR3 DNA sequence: TGTGCCAGCACCCACAAGGGGGTTACAGATACGCAGTATTTT. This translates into CASTHKGVTDTQYF.

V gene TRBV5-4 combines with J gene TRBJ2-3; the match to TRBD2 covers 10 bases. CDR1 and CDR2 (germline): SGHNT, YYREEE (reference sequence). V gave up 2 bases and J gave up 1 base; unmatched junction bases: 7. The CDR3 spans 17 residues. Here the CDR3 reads CASSFPIAGGGTDTQYF. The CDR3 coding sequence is TGTGCCAGCAGCTTCCCCATAGCGGGAGGCGGCACAGATACGCAGTATTTT.

CDR3 in amino acids: CASSSLVETQYF. As DNA, the CDR3 is TGTGCCAGCAGCTCCCTTGTCGAGACCCAGTACTTC. The chain links TRBV13 to TRBJ2-5; D is ambiguous. Germline loops: CDR1 PRHDT, CDR2 FYEKMQ (reference sequence). The CDR3 has 12 amino acids. The ends were cut back, 4 bases at V and 5 bases at J, with 8 bases in the middle.

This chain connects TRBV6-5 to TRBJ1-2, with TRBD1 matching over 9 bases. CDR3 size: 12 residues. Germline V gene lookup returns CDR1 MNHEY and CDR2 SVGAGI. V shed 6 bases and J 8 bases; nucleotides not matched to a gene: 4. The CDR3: CASRPGQGGYTF. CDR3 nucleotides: TGTGCCAGCAGACCGGGACAGGGAGGCTACACCTTC.

This chain's CDR3 is CSVESGYTF. CDR3 coding DNA: TGCAGCGTCGAGTCCGGCTACACCTTC. V and J are TRBV29-1 and TRBJ1-2, with D unclear. Germline CDR1 is SQVTM and CDR2 is ANQGSEA. V was shortened by 6 bases and J by 8 bases, with 7 bases between the two germline ends. The CDR3 spans 9 residues.

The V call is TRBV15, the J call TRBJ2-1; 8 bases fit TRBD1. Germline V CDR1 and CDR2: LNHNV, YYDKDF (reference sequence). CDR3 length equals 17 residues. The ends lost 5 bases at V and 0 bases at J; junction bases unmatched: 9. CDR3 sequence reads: CATSQIATGGSYNEQFF. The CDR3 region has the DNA TGTGCCACCAGCCAAATAGCCACAGGGGGCTCCTACAATGAGCAGTTCTTC.

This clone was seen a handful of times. In DNA, the CDR3 is TGTGCCAGCAGCCCGCAGGTATATGGGAACACTGAAGCTTTCTTT. Protein product: CASSPQVYGNTEAFF. The chain combines TRBV7-9 with TRBJ1-1; D is undetermined. Germline loops: CDR1 SEHNR, CDR2 FQNEAQ (reference sequence). Trimming took off 5 bases at V and 1 base at J, with 14 bases between the two ends. The CDR3 extends over 15 amino acids.

This chain's CDR3 is CASNRQLNYGYTF. The CDR3 DNA is TGTGCCAGCAATAGACAGCTGAACTATGGCTACACCTTC. The chain uses TRBV25-1 and TRBJ1-2; TRBD1 might be the D (5 bases). Germline V CDR1 and CDR2: MGHDK, SYGVNS. The CDR3 is made up of 13 amino acids. V was cut by 7 bases and J by 2 bases, with 11 bases left in between.

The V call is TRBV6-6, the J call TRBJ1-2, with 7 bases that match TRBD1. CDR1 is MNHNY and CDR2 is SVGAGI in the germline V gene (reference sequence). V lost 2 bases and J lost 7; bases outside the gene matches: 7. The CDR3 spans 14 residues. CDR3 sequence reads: CASSYAGTDRGYTF. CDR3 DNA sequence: TGTGCCAGCAGTTACGCCGGGACAGACCGTGGCTACACCTTC.

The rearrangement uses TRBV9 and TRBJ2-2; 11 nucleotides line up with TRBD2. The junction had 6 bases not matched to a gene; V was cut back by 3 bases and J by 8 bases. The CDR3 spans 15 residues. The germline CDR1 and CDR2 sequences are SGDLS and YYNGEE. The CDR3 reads CASSGTSGSVGELFF. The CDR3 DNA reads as TGTGCCAGCAGCGGAACTAGCGGGAGTGTAGGGGAGCTGTTTTTT.

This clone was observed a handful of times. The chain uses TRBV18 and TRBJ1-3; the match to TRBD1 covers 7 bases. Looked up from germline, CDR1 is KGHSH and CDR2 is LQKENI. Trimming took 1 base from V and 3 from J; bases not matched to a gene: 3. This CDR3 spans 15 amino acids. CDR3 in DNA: TGTGCCAGCTCACCACAGGGGGCCGTTGGAAACACCATATATTTT. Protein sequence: CASSPQGAVGNTIYF.

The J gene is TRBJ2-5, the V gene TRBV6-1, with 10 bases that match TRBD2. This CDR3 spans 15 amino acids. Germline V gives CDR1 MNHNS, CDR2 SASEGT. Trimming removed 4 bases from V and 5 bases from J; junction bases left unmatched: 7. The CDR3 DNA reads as TGTGCCAGCAGTGTAGGAAGCGGGGGGGCGGAGACCCAGTACTTC. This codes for CASSVGSGGAETQYF.

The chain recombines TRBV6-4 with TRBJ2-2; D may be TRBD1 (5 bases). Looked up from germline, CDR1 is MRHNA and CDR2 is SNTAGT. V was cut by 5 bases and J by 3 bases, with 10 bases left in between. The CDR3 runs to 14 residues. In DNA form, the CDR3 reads TGTGCCAGCAGTCAGGGAAGGGACACCGGGGAGCTGTTTTTT. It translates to CASSQGRDTGELFF.

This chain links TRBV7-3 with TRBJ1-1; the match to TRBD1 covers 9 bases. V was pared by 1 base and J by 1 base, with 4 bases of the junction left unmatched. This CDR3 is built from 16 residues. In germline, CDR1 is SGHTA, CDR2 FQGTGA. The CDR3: CASSLRGQGGNTEAFF. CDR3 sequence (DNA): TGTGCCAGCAGCTTAAGGGGACAGGGCGGGAACACTGAAGCTTTCTTT.

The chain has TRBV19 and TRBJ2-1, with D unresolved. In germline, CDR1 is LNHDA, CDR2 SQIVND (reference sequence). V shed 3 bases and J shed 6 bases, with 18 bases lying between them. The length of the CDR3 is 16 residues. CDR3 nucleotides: TGTGCCAGTAGTATCTGGTTTTGGGCCCGCGCCAATGAGCAGTTCTTC. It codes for CASSIWFWARANEQFF.

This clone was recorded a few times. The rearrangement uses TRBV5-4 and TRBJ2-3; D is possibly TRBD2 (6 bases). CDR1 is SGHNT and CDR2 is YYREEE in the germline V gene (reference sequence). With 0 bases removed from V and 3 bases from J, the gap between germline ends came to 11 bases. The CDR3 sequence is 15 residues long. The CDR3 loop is CASSLAGDLTDTQYF. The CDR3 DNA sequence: TGTGCCAGCAGCTTGGCCGGGGACTTAACAGATACGCAGTATTTT.

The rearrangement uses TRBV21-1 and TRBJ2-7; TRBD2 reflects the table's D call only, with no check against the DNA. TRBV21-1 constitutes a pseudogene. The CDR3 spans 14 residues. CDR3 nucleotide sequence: TGTGCCAGCCGTGACCCGGGGAGGGTCAACGAGCAGTACTTC. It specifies CASRDPGRVNEQYF.

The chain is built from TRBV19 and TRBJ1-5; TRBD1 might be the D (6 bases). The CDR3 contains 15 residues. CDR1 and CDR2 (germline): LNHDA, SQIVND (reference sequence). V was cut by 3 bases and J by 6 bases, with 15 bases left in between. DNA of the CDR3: TGTGCCAGTAGTATTAGAAGGACAGTTTCTCAGCCCCAGCATTTT. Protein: CASSIRRTVSQPQHF.

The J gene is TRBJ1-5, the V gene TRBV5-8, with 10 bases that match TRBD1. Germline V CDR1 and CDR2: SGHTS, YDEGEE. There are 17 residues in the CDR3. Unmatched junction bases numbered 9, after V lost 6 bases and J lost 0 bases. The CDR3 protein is CASTLTGGARSNQPQHF. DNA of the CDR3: TGTGCCAGCACCCTGACAGGGGGCGCGCGTAGCAATCAGCCCCAGCATTTT. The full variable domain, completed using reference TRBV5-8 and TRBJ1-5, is EAGVTQSPTHLIKTRGQQATLRCSPISGHTSVYWYQQALGLGLQFLLWYDEGEERNRGNFPPRFSGRQFPNYSSELNVNALELEDSALYLCASTLTGGARSNQPQHFGDGTRLSIL.

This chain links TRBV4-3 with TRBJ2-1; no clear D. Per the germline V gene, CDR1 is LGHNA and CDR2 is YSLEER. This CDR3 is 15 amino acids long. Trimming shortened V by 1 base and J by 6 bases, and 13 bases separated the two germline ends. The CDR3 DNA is TGCGCCAGCAGCCAAGCTCGAGATAGCAGCAATGAGCAGTTCTTC. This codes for CASSQARDSSNEQFF.

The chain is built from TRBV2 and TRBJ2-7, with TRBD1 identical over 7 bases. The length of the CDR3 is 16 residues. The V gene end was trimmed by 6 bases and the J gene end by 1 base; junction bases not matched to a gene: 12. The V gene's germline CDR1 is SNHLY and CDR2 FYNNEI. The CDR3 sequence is CASSDRVGLLSYEQYF. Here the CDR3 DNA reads TGTGCCAGCAGCGACAGGGTGGGCCTCCTTTCCTACGAGCAGTACTTC. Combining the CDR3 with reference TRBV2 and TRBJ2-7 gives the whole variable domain EPEVTQTPSHQVTQMGQEVILRCVPISNHLYFYWYRQILGQKVEFLVSFYNNEISEKSEIFDDQFSVERPDGSNFTLKIRSTKLEDSAMYFCASSDRVGLLSYEQYFGPGTRLTVT.

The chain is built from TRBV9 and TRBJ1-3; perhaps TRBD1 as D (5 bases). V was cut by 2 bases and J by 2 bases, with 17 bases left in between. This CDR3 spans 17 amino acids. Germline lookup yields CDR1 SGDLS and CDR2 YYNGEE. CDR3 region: CASSVSGQMDTGNTIYF. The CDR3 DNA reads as TGTGCCAGCAGCGTTTCAGGGCAGATGGACACTGGAAACACCATATATTTT.

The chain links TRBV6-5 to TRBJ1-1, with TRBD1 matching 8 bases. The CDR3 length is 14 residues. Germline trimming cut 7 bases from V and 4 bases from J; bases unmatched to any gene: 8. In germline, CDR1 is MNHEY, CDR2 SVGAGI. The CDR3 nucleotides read TGTGCCAGCACGCGGTCAGGGGGCCTCACTGAAGCTTTCTTT. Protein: CASTRSGGLTEAFF.

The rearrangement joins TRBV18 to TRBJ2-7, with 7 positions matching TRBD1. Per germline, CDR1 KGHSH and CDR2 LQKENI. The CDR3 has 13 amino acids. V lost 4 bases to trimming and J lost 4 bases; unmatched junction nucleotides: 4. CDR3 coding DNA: TGTGCCAGCTCACTCCTACAGGGGTACGAGCAGTACTTC. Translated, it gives CASSLLQGYEQYF.

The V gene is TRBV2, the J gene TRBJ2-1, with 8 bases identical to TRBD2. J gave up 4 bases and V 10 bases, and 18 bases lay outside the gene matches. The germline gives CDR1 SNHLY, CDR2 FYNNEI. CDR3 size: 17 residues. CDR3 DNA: TGTGCCACCCCAACACTAACTAGCGGACCTTCGTACAATGAGCAGTTCTTC. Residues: CATPTLTSGPSYNEQFF.

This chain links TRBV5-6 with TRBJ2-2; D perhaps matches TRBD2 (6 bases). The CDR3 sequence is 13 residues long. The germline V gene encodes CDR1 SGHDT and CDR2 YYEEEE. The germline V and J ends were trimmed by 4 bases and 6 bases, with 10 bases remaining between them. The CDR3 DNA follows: TGTGCCAGCAGCCCTGCGGGGTCCGGGGAGCTGTTTTTT. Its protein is CASSPAGSGELFF.

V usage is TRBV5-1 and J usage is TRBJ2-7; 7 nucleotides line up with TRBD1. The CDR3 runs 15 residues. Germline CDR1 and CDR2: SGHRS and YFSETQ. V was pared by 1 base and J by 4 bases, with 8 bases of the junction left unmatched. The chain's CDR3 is CASSLTGTEPYEQYF. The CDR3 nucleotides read TGCGCCAGCAGCTTGACCGGGACAGAGCCTTACGAGCAGTACTTC.

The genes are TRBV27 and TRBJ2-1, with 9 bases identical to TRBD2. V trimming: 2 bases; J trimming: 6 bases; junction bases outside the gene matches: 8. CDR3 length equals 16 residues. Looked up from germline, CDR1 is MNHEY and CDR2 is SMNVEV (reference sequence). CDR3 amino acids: CASSLLGTSYFNEQFF. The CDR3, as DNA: TGTGCCAGCAGTTTACTCGGGACTAGCTATTTCAATGAGCAGTTCTTC.

For the CDR3, the DNA is TGTGCCATCAGCGAACCGGGACAGGGGAGTGAAAAACTGTTTTTT. This codes for CAISEPGQGSEKLFF. This chain joins TRBV10-3 and TRBJ1-4, with TRBD1 identical over 10 bases. The CDR3 sequence is 15 residues long. Germline-derived CDR1 and CDR2 are ENHRY and SYGVKD. J lost 7 bases, V lost 6 bases, and 8 bases had no gene match.

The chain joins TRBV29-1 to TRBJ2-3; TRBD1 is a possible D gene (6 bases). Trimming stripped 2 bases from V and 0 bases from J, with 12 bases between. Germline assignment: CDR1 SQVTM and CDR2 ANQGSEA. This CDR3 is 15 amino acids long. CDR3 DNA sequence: TGCAGCGTTGAAAACAGGGAAGTTAGCACAGATACGCAGTATTTT. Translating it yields CSVENREVSTDTQYF.